This T cell receptor beta chain was recorded in a study of TIL therapy for anti-PD-1-resistant metastatic lung cancer. Whole-study context: Patients then received nivolumab; progressors got lymphodepletion, TIL and IL-2. Study-level findings and limits: This highly selected cohort may not generalize to typical lung cancer patients.

For this clone: Its antigen is as yet unknown.

This CDR3 comprises 17 residues. This was the immunoSEQ v3 assay. Assay: immunoSEQ multiplex PCR; the TCRdb copy retains only in-frame clones and omits some. The sample consists of 57,000 or so clones, around nine tenths of them appearing once. Time point described: pre-treatment sample, taken before nivolumab and TIL therapy. The chain joins TRBV21-1 to TRBJ2-1. TRBV21-1 is marked as a pseudogene. The sample in question was blood, obtained at baseline. The source is a person between 25 and 79 years old with non-small cell lung cancer. CDR3 loop: CASSKGPMGVLHFEQFF. CDR3 sequence (DNA): TGTGCCAGCAGCAAAGGTCCGATGGGGGTCTTACATTTTGAGCAGTTCTTC.